The sequence of this T cell receptor (beta chain) was determined in a study of response to subunit inactivated influenza vaccine. Study-wide results and limits: The authors proposed limited new T cell recruitment per seasonal influenza vaccination.

Germline CDR1 LGHNA, CDR2 YSLEER. CDR3 size: 17 residues. The V and J ends lost 0 bases and 2 bases respectively, with 17 bases between them. To note about this clonotype: The antigen remains unidentified.

TCRdb reanalysed the RT-PCR reads using MiXCR and keeps one entry per CDR3 protein. The sample yields hundreds of thousands of distinct CDR3 sequences, about 15% seen once. This specimen consisted of PBMCs from blood, obtained 14 to 15 days before vaccination. The clonotype originates from a man aged 50 or older who received an inactivated influenza vaccine. This sequence joins TRBV4-3 and TRBJ2-7; D may be TRBD1 (6 bases). The CDR3 loop reads CASSQEQQGLVTYEQYF. CDR3 coding DNA: TGCGCCAGCAGCCAAGAACAGCAGGGGTTGGTCACCTACGAGCAGTACTTC.